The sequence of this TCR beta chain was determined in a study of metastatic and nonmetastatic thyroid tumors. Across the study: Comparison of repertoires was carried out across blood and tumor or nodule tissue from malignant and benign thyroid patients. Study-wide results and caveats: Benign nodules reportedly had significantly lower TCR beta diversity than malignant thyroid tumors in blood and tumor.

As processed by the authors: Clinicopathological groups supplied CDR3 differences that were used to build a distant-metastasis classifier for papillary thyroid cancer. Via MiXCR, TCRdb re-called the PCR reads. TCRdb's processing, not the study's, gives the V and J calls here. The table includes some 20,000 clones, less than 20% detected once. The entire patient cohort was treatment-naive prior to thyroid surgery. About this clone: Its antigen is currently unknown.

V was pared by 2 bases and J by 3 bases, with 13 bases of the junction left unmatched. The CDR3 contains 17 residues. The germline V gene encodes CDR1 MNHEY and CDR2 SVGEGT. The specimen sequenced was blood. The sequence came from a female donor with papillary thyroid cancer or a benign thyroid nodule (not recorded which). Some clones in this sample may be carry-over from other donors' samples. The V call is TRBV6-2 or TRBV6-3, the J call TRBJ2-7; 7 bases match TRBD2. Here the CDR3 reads CASSYRPLPQRGYEQYF. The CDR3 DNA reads TGTGCCAGCAGTTACCGACCACTCCCCCAGCGGGGCTACGAGCAGTACTTC.